The next 20 T cell receptor beta chains were all read from a single sample in a study of shared clonotypes between healthy human individuals. Assay: immunoSEQ multiplex PCR; the TCRdb copy retains only in-frame clones and omits some. Counted here are roughly 2,300,000 clones, 80% to 95% occurring once; the ten biggest clones make up 0.37%. The sequenced material came from naive CD4+ T cells from PBMCs. Subset specified: CD45RA+ positively selected. Every receptor here comes from a man aged 18 to 29 in good health. Some clones in this sample may be carry-over from other donors' samples.

The V call is TRBV15, the J call TRBJ2-3; 7 bases are a match to TRBD1. J was trimmed by 4 bases and V by 3 bases; bases with no gene match: 4. Germline loops: CDR1 LNHNV, CDR2 YYDKDF (reference sequence). The CDR3 totals 14 residues. The CDR3 DNA follows: TGTGCCACCAGCAGCCGACAGGGCGCAGATACGCAGTATTTT. Translating gives CATSSRQGADTQYF. Based on the CDR3 plus reference TRBV15 and TRBJ2-3, the full variable domain is DAMVIQNPRYQVTQFGKPVTLSCSQTLNHNVMYWYQQKSSQAPKLLFHYYDKDFNNEADTPDNFQSRRPNTSFCFLDIRSPGLGDTAMYLCATSSRQGADTQYFGPGTRLTVL.

The J gene is TRBJ2-5, the V gene TRBV4-1; maybe TRBD2 (6 bases). The CDR3 consists of 15 residues. Trimming removed 0 bases from V and 3 bases from J, with 11 bases in between. Germline V gene data show CDR1 as MGHRA and CDR2 as YSYEKL. The CDR3 region has the DNA TGCGCCAGCAGCCAAGATCTGACGGGGGAAGAGACCCAGTACTTC. Encoded protein: CASSQDLTGEETQYF.

The rearrangement uses TRBV11-2 and TRBJ1-1; D may be TRBD1 (5 bases). CDR1 is SGHAT, CDR2 FQNNGV, per germline. Trimming removed 4 bases from V and 5 bases from J, with 17 bases in between. There are 15 residues in the CDR3. This chain's CDR3 is CASSSSSGFETEAFF. The CDR3 DNA sequence: TGTGCCAGCAGCTCTAGTTCAGGGTTTGAGACTGAAGCTTTCTTT.

To note about this clone: Other DNA sequences in this sample translate to the same CDR3. The chain combines TRBV5-1 with TRBJ2-1, with D possibly TRBD2 on 6 matching bases. Germline V lookup: CDR1 SGHRS, CDR2 YFSETQ. The CDR3 contains 15 residues. Deletions cut 2 bases from V and 2 bases from J, with 11 bases between. The CDR3 sequence is CASSLSGGPYNEQFF. The CDR3 bases are TGCGCCAGCAGCTTATCCGGGGGACCCTACAATGAGCAGTTCTTC.

The chain employs TRBV28 and TRBJ2-7; 9 nucleotides agree with TRBD1. Germline CDR1 reads MDHEN; CDR2 reads SYDVKM. V lost 1 base, J lost 10 bases, and 5 bases stayed unmatched. CDR3 size: 13 residues. CDR3 protein: CASSLSGQGTQYF. The DNA for the CDR3 is TGTGCCAGCAGTTTATCGGGACAGGGTACCCAGTACTTC.

The V call is TRBV4-1, the J call TRBJ2-7, with 10 bases fitting TRBD2. V trimming: 2 bases; J trimming: 0 bases; junction bases outside the gene matches: 10. In germline, CDR1 is MGHRA, CDR2 YSYEKL. There are 18 residues in the CDR3. The CDR3 loop reads CASSQQETSGPFSYEQYF. For the CDR3, the DNA is TGCGCCAGCAGCCAACAAGAGACTAGCGGGCCGTTCTCCTACGAGCAGTACTTC.

This chain connects TRBV14 to TRBJ1-1; D gene ambiguous. CDR3 length equals 14 residues. Per germline, CDR1 SGHDN and CDR2 FVKESK. V lost 4 bases to trimming and J lost 3 bases, with 12 bases between them. As DNA, the CDR3 is TGTGCCAGCAGCCCCTTCGTCATCCACACTGAAGCTTTCTTT. Its protein is CASSPFVIHTEAFF.

The chain is built from TRBV7-3 and TRBJ2-5, with 11 bases that match TRBD1. V shed 5 bases and J 4 bases; nucleotides not matched to a gene: 6. CDR1 and CDR2 from the germline V gene are SGHTA and FQGTGA. This CDR3 comprises 15 residues. The CDR3 nucleotides are TGTGCCAGCAGCCCAGGGACAGGGGGAGCAGAGACCCAGTACTTC. Translation gives CASSPGTGGAETQYF.

The chain employs TRBV25-1 and TRBJ1-3; possibly TRBD1 for D (5 bases). V was shortened by 1 base and J by 11 bases, with 21 bases between the two germline ends. The CDR3 has 16 amino acids. Per germline, CDR1 MGHDK and CDR2 SYGVNS. The CDR3 region is CASSESQTASSGPIYF. DNA of the CDR3: TGTGCCAGCAGTGAATCCCAGACAGCCTCCTCGGGTCCCATATATTTT.

This chain uses TRBV11-2 with TRBJ2-1; the match to TRBD2 covers 9 bases. The V and J ends lost 5 bases and 5 bases, in that order; junction bases with no gene match: 13. The CDR3 is 17 residues long. CDR1 is SGHAT, CDR2 FQNNGV, per germline. The CDR3 reads CASSKRLAGGTDNEQFF. CDR3 sequence (DNA): TGTGCCAGCAGCAAGCGCCTGGCGGGAGGGACCGACAATGAGCAGTTCTTC.

The V and J genes are TRBV15 and TRBJ2-5; D gene ambiguous. V lost 0 bases and J lost 4, with 9 bases in between. The CDR3 is 14 amino acids. The germline CDR1 and CDR2 sequences are LNHNV and YYDKDF (reference sequence). This CDR3 is CATSRDSGRETQYF. CDR3 sequence (DNA): TGTGCCACCAGCAGAGATTCCGGCCGAGAGACCCAGTACTTC.

This clone was observed a handful of times. This rearrangement joins TRBV15 to TRBJ1-1; maybe TRBD1 (5 bases). This CDR3 contains 14 residues. CDR1 is LNHNV and CDR2 is YYDKDF in the germline V gene (reference sequence). V shed 5 bases and J shed 5 bases, with 15 bases lying between them. Written as DNA, the CDR3 is TGTGCCACCAGCCCCCGCTTCGAGGGGACTGAAGCTTTCTTT. Residues: CATSPRFEGTEAFF.

J is TRBJ2-7 and V is TRBV2; 9 bases match TRBD2. This CDR3 has 15 residues. The germline gives CDR1 SNHLY, CDR2 FYNNEI. Trimming removed 3 bases from V and 5 bases from J; junction bases left unmatched: 8. For the CDR3, the DNA is TGTGCCAGCAGTGATTGGCGGGAGGGCCCCGACGAGCAGTACTTC. It specifies CASSDWREGPDEQYF.

The gene calls are TRBV4-2 and TRBJ1-2; TRBD1 agrees at 8 bases. The CDR3 sequence is 17 residues long. Losses at the gene ends were 0 bases for V and 7 bases for J; bases not matched to a gene: 13. CDR1 is LGHNA and CDR2 is YNFKEQ in the germline V gene. CDR3 loop: CASSQEGRGRVPGGYTF. For the CDR3, the DNA is TGTGCCAGCAGCCAAGAGGGCAGGGGGCGCGTCCCAGGTGGCTACACCTTC.

V gene TRBV30 combines with J gene TRBJ2-7; D is ambiguous. Trimming stripped 1 base from V and 8 bases from J, with 12 bases between. This CDR3 is 12 amino acids long. The germline V gene has CDR1 GTSNPN and CDR2 SVGIG (reference sequence). The CDR3 here is CAWSDIPRKQYF. Written as DNA, the CDR3 is TGTGCCTGGAGTGACATCCCCCGGAAGCAGTACTTC. The variable domain in full, completed from reference TRBV30 and TRBJ2-7, reads SQTIHQWPATLVQPVGSPLSLECTVEGTSNPNLYWYRQAAGRGLQLLFYSVGIGQISSEVPQNLSASRPQDRQFILSSKKLLLSDSGFYLCAWSDIPRKQYFGPGTRLTVT.

Points on this clone: The sample holds other DNA sequences that translate to the same CDR3. The J gene is TRBJ2-5, the V gene TRBV5-1; D not certain. The CDR3 sequence is 14 residues long. V dropped 0 bases and J dropped 1 base, with 7 bases sitting between them. In germline, CDR1 is SGHRS, CDR2 YFSETQ. DNA of the CDR3: TGCGCCAGCAGCTTGGCCGTTTCCCAAGAGACCCAGTACTTC. Encoded protein: CASSLAVSQETQYF.

In its sample, this clone was seen once. This chain joins TRBV29-1 and TRBJ2-7; a weak D match, TRBD1 (7 bases). The V gene's germline CDR1 is SQVTM and CDR2 ANQGSEA. This CDR3 spans 14 amino acids. V lost 5 bases, J lost 2 bases, and 16 bases lay in between. The CDR3 DNA sequence: TGCAGCGTTACCGGGAGACAGGGCCCCTACGAGCAGTACTTC. Residues: CSVTGRQGPYEQYF.

J is TRBJ1-3 and V is TRBV28; TRBD1 is a possible D gene (6 bases). Trimming took off 6 bases at V and 11 bases at J, with 20 bases between the two ends. Looked up from germline, CDR1 is MDHEN and CDR2 is SYDVKM. This CDR3 spans 14 amino acids. CDR3 amino acids: CASRPAGAIYSIYF. The CDR3 DNA reads TGTGCCAGCAGGCCTGCGGGGGCAATTTACTCCATATATTTT.

This rearrangement joins TRBV30 to TRBJ2-7, with 8 bases fitting TRBD1. V dropped 3 bases and J dropped 4; count of bases not matched to a gene: 2. Germline loops: CDR1 GTSNPN, CDR2 SVGIG (reference sequence). This CDR3 has 12 residues. The DNA of the CDR3 is TGTGCCTGGAGGGACAGGGCTTACGAGCAGTACTTC. This encodes CAWRDRAYEQYF.

The chain couples TRBV5-1 to TRBJ2-5; D remains unclear. The CDR3 consists of 13 residues. V lost 4 bases to trimming and J lost 5 bases, with 12 bases between them. CDR1 is SGHRS, CDR2 YFSETQ, per germline. Here the CDR3 DNA reads TGCGCCAGCAGCGAAGTCGAGATGGAGACCCAGTACTTC. Translating it yields CASSEVEMETQYF. Based on the CDR3 plus reference TRBV5-1 and TRBJ2-5, the full variable domain is KAGVTQTPRYLIKTRGQQVTLSCSPISGHRSVSWYQQTPGQGLQFLFEYFSETQRNKGNFPGRFSGRQFSNSRSEMNVSTLELGDSALYLCASSEVEMETQYFGPGTRLLVL.